These 32 T cell receptor beta chains share one sample of origin, sequenced in a study of CD8+ T cells in alopecia areata. cDNA serving as the sequencing template came from extracted, reverse transcribed RNA. Profiling relied on immunoSEQ multiplex PCR, and the TCRdb table lists in-frame clones only, not all of them. The sample carries some 160,000 clones, less than 75% recorded once. Sequenced: CD8+ T cells sorted from blood. The receptors derive from a human donor in good health.

As to this clone: This sample includes further DNA sequences coding for the same CDR3. The chain joins TRBV7-9 to TRBJ2-7; no clear D. Germline CDR1 reads SEHNR; CDR2 reads FQNEAQ (reference sequence). The V gene lost 1 base and the J gene lost 4 bases, with 5 bases spanning the gap. CDR3 length: 12 residues. The CDR3 bases are TGTGCCAGCAGCTTAGGGTCGTACGAGCAGTACTTC. Translation: CASSLGSYEQYF.

The chain has TRBV29-1 and TRBJ2-6, with D perhaps matching TRBD1 (6 bases). Deletions cut 4 bases from V and 3 bases from J, with 22 bases between. The length of the CDR3 is 18 residues. Germline CDR1 is SQVTM and CDR2 is ANQGSEA. The CDR3 DNA is TGCAGCGTTGGATTGGACCTAGACACAGGGTATGGGGCCAACGTCCTGACTTTC. As protein: CSVGLDLDTGYGANVLTF.

The gene calls are TRBV7-9 and TRBJ1-2; TRBD1 is a possible D gene (5 bases). This CDR3 contains 16 residues. Germline V CDR1 and CDR2: SEHNR, FQNEAQ (reference sequence). Between the trimmed V and J ends, which lost 5 bases and 5 bases, there was a span of 21 bases. CDR3 nucleotides: TGTGCCAGCAGCAACGCCCGGGCGGGGGTGTCTTATGGCTACACCTTC. Its protein product is CASSNARAGVSYGYTF.

This clone has a single count. The V gene is TRBV28, the J gene TRBJ2-7; D uncertain. The CDR3 spans 11 residues. Deletions cut 4 bases from V and 1 base from J, with 2 bases between. Germline V gene sequence: CDR1 MDHEN, CDR2 SYDVKM. The CDR3 DNA follows: TGTGCCAGCAGTTATTCCTACGAGCAGTACTTC. This sequence encodes CASSYSYEQYF. Looking up the rest from reference TRBV28 and TRBJ2-7 gives the full variable domain: DVKVTQSSRYLVKRTGEKVFLECVQDMDHENMFWYRQDPGLGLRLIYFSYDVKMKEKGDIPEGYSVSREKKERFSLILESASTNQTSMYLCASSYSYEQYFGPGTRLTVT.

The rearrangement links TRBV2 to TRBJ2-1, with 13 nucleotides matching TRBD2. Looked up from germline, CDR1 is SNHLY and CDR2 is FYNNEI. CDR3 length: 17 amino acids. The V and J ends lost 1 base and 8 bases, in that order; junction bases with no gene match: 8. CDR3 residues: CASSEVGLAGAMDEQFF. In DNA form, the CDR3 reads TGTGCCAGCAGTGAAGTTGGACTAGCGGGAGCCATGGATGAGCAGTTCTTC. The whole variable domain, remainder taken from reference TRBV2 and TRBJ2-1, is EPEVTQTPSHQVTQMGQEVILRCVPISNHLYFYWYRQILGQKVEFLVSFYNNEISEKSEIFDDQFSVERPDGSNFTLKIRSTKLEDSAMYFCASSEVGLAGAMDEQFFGPGTRLTVL.

The CDR3 region is CASSYRQQPGAFF. The CDR3 coding sequence is TGTGCCAGCAGCTATAGACAGCAACCAGGGGCTTTCTTT. The chain has TRBV5-6 and TRBJ1-1; D is perhaps TRBD1 (5 bases). CDR1 and CDR2 from the germline V gene are SGHDT and YYEEEE. CDR3 size: 13 residues. Trimming removed 3 bases from V and 11 bases from J, with 17 bases in between.

V usage is TRBV6-6 and J usage is TRBJ2-7, with D perhaps being TRBD1 or TRBD2 (5 bases each). Germline V gives CDR1 MNHNY, CDR2 SVGAGI (reference sequence). The CDR3 contains 15 residues. Trimming cost V 4 bases and J 2 bases, with 15 bases left between them. This CDR3 reads CASSFLEGMTYEQYF. The CDR3 nucleotides read TGTGCCAGCAGTTTCCTAGAGGGGATGACCTACGAGCAGTACTTC.

The gene calls are TRBV6-5 and TRBJ2-1; the D is unclear. Germline CDR1 reads MNHEY; CDR2 reads SVGAGI. Trimming cost V 2 bases and J 8 bases, with 16 bases left between them. There are 15 residues in the CDR3. The CDR3 region is CASSYGPGPLHEQFF. CDR3 DNA: TGTGCCAGCAGTTACGGCCCAGGACCTCTCCATGAGCAGTTCTTC.

The V call is TRBV27, the J call TRBJ2-1; D uncertain. V lost 5 bases to trimming and J lost 11 bases, with 13 bases between them. Germline CDR1 is MNHEY and CDR2 is SMNVEV (reference sequence). This CDR3 has 12 amino acids. Here the CDR3 DNA reads TGTGCCAGCAGTGCATCTCCCCCTAAGCAGTTCTTC. Its translation: CASSASPPKQFF.

This clone came up once. This chain connects TRBV7-9 to TRBJ2-1; 13 nucleotides line up with TRBD2. V gave up 4 bases and J gave up 7 bases; unmatched junction bases: 4. CDR1 and CDR2 (germline): SEHNR, FQNEAQ (reference sequence). The CDR3 has 15 amino acids. The CDR3 sequence is CASSYGLAGVNEQFF. The CDR3 coding sequence is TGTGCCAGCAGCTACGGACTAGCGGGAGTGAATGAGCAGTTCTTC.

The CDR3 sequence: CASSLGWTNEQFF. The CDR3 coding sequence is TGTGCCAGCAGCCTCGGGTGGACCAATGAGCAGTTCTTC. V gene TRBV11-2 combines with J gene TRBJ2-1; no clear D. This CDR3 spans 13 amino acids. Trimming stripped 5 bases from V and 6 bases from J, with 11 bases between. The germline CDR1 and CDR2 sequences are SGHAT and FQNNGV.

CDR3 in DNA: TGCGCCAGCAGCTTGACGGACAGCGATAACACTGAAGCTTTCTTT. Translating gives CASSLTDSDNTEAFF. The chain links TRBV5-1 to TRBJ1-1; possibly TRBD1 for D (6 bases). Trimming shortened V by 1 base and J by 2 bases, and 12 bases separated the two germline ends. The germline V gene encodes CDR1 SGHRS and CDR2 YFSETQ. CDR3 length equals 15 residues.

This clone was seen only a few times. J is TRBJ2-1 and V is TRBV19; D is possibly TRBD1 (6 bases). Trimming shortened V by 6 bases and J by 7 bases, and 10 bases separated the two germline ends. The CDR3 is made up of 12 amino acids. Germline V lookup: CDR1 LNHDA, CDR2 SQIVND (reference sequence). CDR3 sequence: CASSLGQNEQFF. CDR3 DNA sequence: TGTGCCAGTAGCCTAGGACAGAATGAGCAGTTCTTC.

With respect to this clone: This same CDR3 is encoded by further DNA sequences in the sample. The J gene is TRBJ1-2, the V gene TRBV25-1, with TRBD1 matching 8 bases. Trimming took 6 bases from V and 8 from J; bases not matched to a gene: 11. Germline V gene sequence: CDR1 MGHDK, CDR2 SYGVNS. The CDR3 extends over 14 amino acids. The CDR3 sequence: CASSGQGLRSGYTF. The CDR3, as DNA: TGTGCCAGCAGCGGACAGGGTCTGAGAAGCGGCTACACCTTC.

The J gene is TRBJ2-1, the V gene TRBV7-8; a possible D gene is TRBD1 (6 bases). The CDR3 has 13 amino acids. Per germline, CDR1 SGHVS and CDR2 FQNEAQ. V lost 1 base, J lost 10 bases, and 11 bases lay in between. CDR3 protein: CASSLVVGGEQFF. The DNA of the CDR3 is TGTGCCAGCAGCTTAGTTGTTGGGGGCGAGCAGTTCTTC.

This sequence joins TRBV2 and TRBJ2-3, with 8 bases identical to TRBD2. Germline trimming cut 1 base from V and 2 bases from J; bases unmatched to any gene: 8. The CDR3 extends over 17 amino acids. Germline values: CDR1 SNHLY, CDR2 FYNNEI. The CDR3 nucleotides are TGTGCCAGCAGTGAAGTTCTGGCGGGGGGATTCACAGATACGCAGTATTTT. Residues: CASSEVLAGGFTDTQYF.

This clone was recorded only once. V gene TRBV29-1 combines with J gene TRBJ2-1; the D is unclear. The CDR3 spans 11 residues. Germline loops: CDR1 SQVTM, CDR2 ANQGSEA. V was shortened by 3 bases and J by 7 bases, with 7 bases between the two germline ends. The CDR3 sequence is CSVDLRNEQFF. The CDR3 DNA follows: TGCAGCGTTGACTTACGGAATGAGCAGTTCTTC.

CDR3 sequence: CAVEGNTEAFF. As DNA, the CDR3 is TGTGCCGTCGAGGGGAACACTGAAGCTTTCTTT. V is TRBV25-1 and J is TRBJ1-1; D is ambiguous. Germline V gene lookup returns CDR1 MGHDK and CDR2 SYGVNS. CDR3 length: 11 amino acids. The V end was cut by 11 bases, the J end by 1 base, with 8 bases between. The full variable domain, rest sourced from reference TRBV25-1 and TRBJ1-1, is EADIYQTPRYLVIGTGKKITLECSQTMGHDKMYWYQQDPGMELHLIHYSYGVNSTEKGDLSSESTVSRIRTEHFPLTLESARPSHTSQYLCAVEGNTEAFFGQGTRLTVV.

This rearrangement joins TRBV30 to TRBJ2-7, with 7 bases matching TRBD2. J gave up 2 bases and V 3 bases, and 1 base lay outside the gene matches. CDR1 is GTSNPN and CDR2 is SVGIG in the germline V gene (reference sequence). The CDR3 has 12 residues. DNA for the CDR3: TGTGCCTGGAGAGGACTAGCCTACGAGCAGTACTTC. Translation gives CAWRGLAYEQYF.

The rearrangement links TRBV23-1 to TRBJ1-5, with 8 bases lining up with TRBD1. TRBV23-1 is classed as an ORF, of uncertain function. This CDR3 region has 19 residues. With V trimmed by 4 bases and J by 4 bases, 18 bases remained unmatched. The CDR3 DNA follows: TGCGCCAGCAGTCGATCCTTTGGGCGGACAGGGAGAGGGAATCAGCCCCAGCATTTT. Translation gives CASSRSFGRTGRGNQPQHF.

This clone appeared once. The chain uses TRBV28 and TRBJ1-2; TRBD1 matches at 9 bases. V lost 6 bases, J lost 6 bases, and 17 bases stayed unmatched. The CDR3 runs to 17 residues. Germline V gene sequence: CDR1 MDHEN, CDR2 SYDVKM. CDR3 residues: CASRGWDRVGLQNGYTF. DNA of the CDR3: TGTGCCAGCAGGGGATGGGACAGGGTCGGCCTACAAAATGGCTACACCTTC.

This chain links TRBV5-6 with TRBJ2-5; 12 positions agree with TRBD2. The CDR3 runs to 16 residues. The V gene's germline CDR1 is SGHDT and CDR2 YYEEEE. Unmatched junction bases numbered 8, after V lost 3 bases and J lost 5 bases. CDR3 in DNA: TGTGCCAGCAGCTCCGGACTAGCGGGATTTGGTGAGACCCAGTACTTC. Translating it yields CASSSGLAGFGETQYF.

The chain's CDR3 is CAIELRPEPDRDFYNEQFF. The DNA of the CDR3 is TGTGCCATCGAGCTAAGACCCGAACCTGACAGGGATTTCTACAATGAGCAGTTCTTC. This chain uses TRBV11-2 with TRBJ2-1; TRBD1 matches at 7 bases. The length of the CDR3 is 19 residues. Germline V lookup: CDR1 SGHAT, CDR2 FQNNGV. V lost 10 bases and J lost 3; bases outside the gene matches: 24. Full variable domain (outside the CDR3, taken from reference TRBV11-2 and TRBJ2-1): EAGVAQSPRYKIIEKRQSVAFWCNPISGHATLYWYQQILGQGPKLLIQFQNNGVVDDSQLPKDRFSAERLKGVDSTLKIQPAKLEDSAVYLCAIELRPEPDRDFYNEQFFGPGTRLTVL.

The chain combines TRBV29-1 with TRBJ2-7; a possible D gene is TRBD1 (6 bases). Germline CDR1 reads SQVTM; CDR2 reads ANQGSEA. The CDR3 loop spans 11 amino acids. V shed 8 bases and J shed 3 bases, with 11 bases lying between them. The CDR3 bases are TGCAGCTACTCGACAGGCTACGAGCAGTACTTC. Residues: CSYSTGYEQYF.

CDR3 in DNA: TGCGCCAGCAGCCAAGGACTAGCGGGAGGATCCTACGAGCAGTACTTC. It yields the protein CASSQGLAGGSYEQYF. The V call is TRBV4-1, the J call TRBJ2-7, with 13 bases matching TRBD2. This CDR3 has 16 amino acids. The V segment lost 1 base and the J segment 1 base; nucleotides outside the gene matches: 1. The germline V gene has CDR1 MGHRA and CDR2 YSYEKL.

This clone was seen a single time. This chain links TRBV7-6 with TRBJ2-5; weak D call: TRBD1 (5 bases). With 6 bases removed from V and 5 bases from J, the gap between germline ends came to 16 bases. The V gene's germline CDR1 is SGHVS and CDR2 FNYEAQ. The CDR3 runs 14 residues. CDR3 DNA: TGTGCCAGCAGGGAAAGGGGCGGTTGGGAGACCCAGTACTTC. Translation: CASRERGGWETQYF. The full variable domain, in which reference TRBV7-6 and TRBJ2-5 provide the parts outside the CDR3, is GAGVSQSPRYKVTKRGQDVALRCDPISGHVSLYWYRQALGQGPEFLTYFNYEAQQDKSGLPNDRFSAERPEGSISTLTIQRTEQRDSAMYRCASRERGGWETQYFGPGTRLLVL.

This clone was detected only a few times. J is TRBJ2-7 and V is TRBV5-1; possible D gene TRBD1, 5 bases. In germline, CDR1 is SGHRS, CDR2 YFSETQ. The CDR3 has 17 amino acids. V was clipped by 0 bases and J by 3 bases, with 19 bases between them. For the CDR3, the DNA is TGCGCCAGCAGCTTGGGAGACAGCCACCTCCTATTCTACGAGCAGTACTTC. This sequence encodes CASSLGDSHLLFYEQYF.

The DNA of the CDR3 is TGCGCCAGCAGGGGCTCGAACACTGAAGCTTTCTTT. Translating it yields CASRGSNTEAFF. The chain combines TRBV5-1 with TRBJ1-1; no firm D call. CDR1 is SGHRS, CDR2 YFSETQ, per germline. Trimming removed 5 bases at V and 1 base at J, with 6 bases between. CDR3 length equals 12 residues.

Written as DNA, the CDR3 is TGCGCCAGCAGCTCCGGGGAACGGACTAGTACTCACGAGCAGTACTTC. The encoded protein is CASSSGERTSTHEQYF. This rearrangement joins TRBV5-1 to TRBJ2-7, with TRBD2 matching 7 bases. V trimming: 3 bases; J trimming: 5 bases; junction bases outside the gene matches: 14. The CDR3 spans 16 residues. The germline V gene encodes CDR1 SGHRS and CDR2 YFSETQ.

The genes are TRBV29-1 and TRBJ2-3; 8 nucleotides agree with TRBD2. CDR1 is SQVTM, CDR2 ANQGSEA, per germline. This CDR3 is 16 amino acids long. Trimming cost V 3 bases and J 0 bases; bases outside gene matches: 8. CDR3 sequence: CSVELAGLASTDTQYF. CDR3 bases: TGCAGCGTTGAGTTAGCGGGACTGGCTAGCACAGATACGCAGTATTTT.

This chain connects TRBV4-1 to TRBJ2-1; tentatively, D is TRBD1 (6 bases). The CDR3 extends over 13 amino acids. Trimming removed 4 bases from V and 7 bases from J, with 11 bases in between. CDR1 MGHRA and CDR2 YSYEKL come from the germline V gene. The CDR3 is CASSRAGTNEQFF. Written as DNA, the CDR3 is TGCGCCAGCAGCCGAGCCGGGACAAATGAGCAGTTCTTC.

The chain has TRBV29-1 and TRBJ2-4; D remains unclear. The CDR3 extends over 12 amino acids. V shed 0 bases and J shed 5 bases, with 5 bases lying between them. CDR1 and CDR2 (germline): SQVTM, ANQGSEA. The CDR3 DNA follows: TGCAGCGTTGAAGACAGACAAAACATTCAGTACTTC. It encodes CSVEDRQNIQYF. The full variable domain, completed using reference TRBV29-1 and TRBJ2-4, is SAVISQKPSRDICQRGTSLTIQCQVDSQVTMMFWYRQQPGQSLTLIATANQGSEATYESGFVIDKFPISRPNLTFSTLTVSNMSPEDSSIYLCSVEDRQNIQYFGAGTRLSVL.